This TCR beta chain was sequenced during a study of T cell repertoires in cytomegalovirus infection (dated by TCRdb to between 2018 and 2020). Regarding the research as a whole: Donor HLA type was relevant to the analysis, as public TCR beta signatures indicated carriage of CMV infection together with the matching HLA type. Beyond this particular receptor, the publication reports: The ex vivo response was dominated by HLA-C-restricted CMV-specific TCR beta clonotypes, which also provided the single most frequent clonotype in two of eight donors. In both this cohort and an independent roughly 330-donor cohort, the cumulative frequency of public TCR beta family members distinguished carriers of CMV infection plus the relevant HLA type.

The listed sequencing device is Illumina HiSeq 1500. In-frame beta chains were kept once TCRdb had trimmed the public reads at Q25 with fastp and called clones with MiXCR. Rows with a matching CDR3 protein are joined into one entry that keeps the most common DNA and genes. A total of 200,000 to 300,000 distinct CDR3 sequences appear in this sample, approximately 9.1% of them only once. The ten largest clonotypes hold approximately 15% of the sample. This clonotype was picked up many times. Its specific antigen is unknown. No much larger clone exists at a distance of one base, and base qualities are not known. From a lookup of the germline V gene, CDR1 and CDR2 are SGHTA and FQGNSA. V is shortened by 6 bases, J by 0 bases, and the region joining them spans 12 bases. The CDR3 covers 15 residues, taking in both the cysteine and the phenylalanine. The read is trimmed to its CDR3 DNA, 45 bases read in frame from base 1.

The sample consisted of PBMCs. The receptor chain draws on TRBV7-2 and TRBJ2-1, with no confident D gene call. The receptor was isolated from a human donor in good health (CMV status not recorded). Some clones in this sample may be carry-over from other donors' samples. The CDR3 region: CASRFQVSSYNEQFF. The DNA is TGTGCCAGCAGGTTCCAAGTATCCTCCTACAATGAGCAGTTCTTC.